This is a list of T cell receptor beta chains from one sample in a study of Graves' ophthalmopathy and Graves' hyperthyroidism. One entry per CDR3 protein results from TCRdb running MiXCR on the multiplex PCR reads. The sample consists of more than 1,000,000 distinct CDR3 sequences, 35% to 45% of them appearing once. Sample: peripheral blood or thyroid tissue (not recorded which). These TCRs come from an adult man with Graves' hyperthyroidism. The CDR3 runs from the conserved cysteine through the conserved F or W. The D gene is left open where the match is weak. Clone sizes are given selectively: once, few, many, or a class where the clone is expanded.

j_gene,abundance,v_gene,d_gene,CDR3nt,CDR3aa
TRBJ2-7,.,TRBV5-1,.,TGCGCCAGCAACTTGATCGGGAGCACCTACGAGCAGTACTTC,CASNLIGSTYEQYF
TRBJ1-3,many,TRBV7-2,.,TGTGCCAGCAGCTTCGTCTCTGGAAACACCATATATTTT,CASSFVSGNTIYF
TRBJ2-7,.,TRBV6-2/TRBV6-3,TRBD2,TGTGCCAGCAGTAGGGGTCCCAGCGGGGGAACGAGCTCCTACGAGCAGTACTTC,CASSRGPSGGTSSYEQYF
TRBJ2-2,.,TRBV7-2,.,TGTGCCAGCAGCCCCCGACTCCGGGGGCAAAACACCGGGGAGCTGTTTTTT,CASSPRLRGQNTGELFF
TRBJ1-3,many,TRBV7-6,.,TGTGCCAGCAGCTTATTCAGCTCTGGAAACACCATATATTTT,CASSLFSSGNTIYF
TRBJ1-2,many,TRBV20-1,.,TGCAGTGCCGAAGATGGGGTAGTGGGCTATGGCTACACCTTC,CSAEDGVVGYGYTF
TRBJ1-6,once,TRBV20-1,.,TGCAGTGCTAGCCACGGTAGGAGGGGGGATAATTCACCCCTCCACTTT,CSASHGRRGDNSPLHF
TRBJ1-1,.,TRBV20-1,.,TGCAGTGCTATAACCGGGACGAACACTGAAGCTTTCTTT,CSAITGTNTEAFF
TRBJ2-2,many,TRBV7-8,.,TGTGCCAGCAGCTTAAGACAGTTTACCGGGGAGCTGTTTTTT,CASSLRQFTGELFF
TRBJ2-7,.,TRBV7-6,.,TGTGCCAGCAGTTTAGAGGCAGGTTGGAGGGGGAGCTCCTACGAGCAGTACTTC,CASSLEAGWRGSSYEQYF
TRBJ1-2,many,TRBV29-1,.,TGCAGCGTTATTATTAGCCTGGACAGAGGGATCAACTATGGCTACACCTTC,CSVIISLDRGINYGYTF
TRBJ1-1,few,TRBV30,.,TGTGCCTGGGAGGACACTGAAGCTTTCTTT,CAWEDTEAFF
TRBJ1-6,.,TRBV18,.,TGTGCCAGCTCACCGGGGGGGAATAATTCACCCCTCCACTTT,CASSPGGNNSPLHF
TRBJ1-1,many,TRBV6-1,.,TGTGCCAGCAGCGAGGGGCCATGGAGGACTGAAGCTTTCTTT,CASSEGPWRTEAFF
TRBJ1-2,.,TRBV7-8,.,TGTGCCAGCAGCTCAAGGGTGACTAAATATGGCTACACCTTC,CASSSRVTKYGYTF
TRBJ2-7,many,TRBV7-8,TRBD1,TGTGCCAGCACGCTCATGGGACAGGCGTCTCGGGAGCAGTACTTC,CASTLMGQASREQYF
TRBJ1-2,.,TRBV5-6,.,TGTGCCAGCAGCTCCCGGTCCAACTATGGCTACACCTTC,CASSSRSNYGYTF
TRBJ1-2,many,TRBV5-1,TRBD1,TGCGCCAGCAGCTGGGCCGGACAGGGGGCGAGCTACACCTTC,CASSWAGQGASYTF
TRBJ2-5,.,TRBV7-9,TRBD2,TGTGCCAGCAGCCAAGAACCCGGGCTAGCGGGAGGGACCCAGTACTTC,CASSQEPGLAGGTQYF
TRBJ1-5,many,TRBV19,.,TGTGCCAGTTCAAATGAAGGGGGAAGGCCCCAGCATTTT,CASSNEGGRPQHF
TRBJ1-1,.,TRBV2,.,TGTGCCAGCAGTAGGGACGGGTTAAGTAGGACCACTGAAGCTTTCTTT,CASSRDGLSRTTEAFF
TRBJ2-2,.,TRBV7-6,.,TGTGCCAGCAGTAGAAAGACAGGGAACACCGGGGAGCTGTTTTTT,CASSRKTGNTGELFF
TRBJ2-1,.,TRBV11-1,.,TGTGCCAGCAGCTTCACGGACTCGCTCAATGAGCAGTTCTTC,CASSFTDSLNEQFF
TRBJ2-5,.,TRBV20-1,.,TGCAGTGCTAGAGAGGACATCAACACGGGGGATCAAGAGACCCAGTACTTC,CSAREDINTGDQETQYF
TRBJ2-5,.,TRBV20-1,TRBD2,TGCAGTGCTAGAGATTGGCGGGGGGCACAAGCGACCCAGTACTTC,CSARDWRGAQATQYF
TRBJ1-2,few,TRBV27,TRBD1,TGTGCCAGCAGTCATGGGACAGGGAGTGGCTACACCTTC,CASSHGTGSGYTF
TRBJ1-1,many,TRBV3-1,TRBD1,TGTGCCAGCAGCCAAGATTTCGGGACAGCTGAAGCTTTCTTT,CASSQDFGTAEAFF
TRBJ1-4,many,TRBV2,TRBD1,TGTGCCAGCAGCGAGGGACAGGGGAGGAATGAAAAACTGTTTTTT,CASSEGQGRNEKLFF
TRBJ2-3,few,TRBV6-5,.,TGTGCCAGCAGTTATGGGGGGCAGGCGCAGTATTTT,CASSYGGQAQYF
TRBJ2-7,many,TRBV20-1,TRBD2,TGCAGTGCCGATAGCGGGACACGCGGCTCCGAGCAGTACTTC,CSADSGTRGSEQYF
TRBJ1-1,.,TRBV3-1,.,TGTGCCAGCAGCCGCCGGGAGGTGAACACTGAAGCTTTCTTT,CASSRREVNTEAFF
TRBJ2-2,many,TRBV19,.,TGTGCCAGTACTGATGGGTTCGTCGGGGAGCTGTTTTTT,CASTDGFVGELFF
TRBJ1-5,many,TRBV11-2,.,TGTGCCAGCAGCCCCTCACTGGGAGTCAATCAGCCCCAGCATTTT,CASSPSLGVNQPQHF
TRBJ2-6,.,TRBV10-3,TRBD1,TGTGCCAACGCGGGACAGGGGGCTTCTGGGGCCAACGTCCTGACTTTC,CANAGQGASGANVLTF
TRBJ2-7,few,TRBV6-2/TRBV6-3,.,TGTGCCAGCAGTTCCCCAAAGCGGGTGCGAGCCTACGAGCAGTACTTC,CASSSPKRVRAYEQYF
TRBJ2-7,.,TRBV7-8,TRBD2,TGTGCCAGCAGCTACCAACTAGCGGAAACTTACGAGCAGTACTTC,CASSYQLAETYEQYF
TRBJ1-6,.,TRBV7-2,TRBD1,TGTGCCAGCAGCTTCCTAGCGGGACAGGGGACACCCTTCCACTTT,CASSFLAGQGTPFHF
TRBJ1-2,many,TRBV2,.,TGTGCCAGCAGTGAGAGGGAATCTAACTATGGCTACACCTTC,CASSERESNYGYTF
TRBJ2-5,many,TRBV20-1,TRBD2,TGCAGTGCTAGAGATCTGGCTAGCGGAGAGACCCAGTACTTC,CSARDLASGETQYF
TRBJ1-2,many,TRBV2,TRBD1,TGTGCCAGCAGCTGGACAGGGCTATCTCCTTATGGCTACACCTTC,CASSWTGLSPYGYTF
TRBJ2-5,.,TRBV10-3,.,TGTGCCATCAGTTCGCCAGTTATAGAGACCCAGTACTTC,CAISSPVIETQYF
TRBJ2-7,many,TRBV7-8,TRBD1,TGTGCCAGCAGCGAACCGGGACAGAACTACGAGCAGTACTTC,CASSEPGQNYEQYF
TRBJ2-7,many,TRBV9,.,TGTGCCAGCAGCGTAGAAGCAGGGAAAACCTACGAGCAGTACTTC,CASSVEAGKTYEQYF
TRBJ2-7,few,TRBV28,TRBD1,TGTGCCAGCAGCCCACAGCGGACAGGTTACTACGAGCAGTACTTC,CASSPQRTGYYEQYF
TRBJ2-7,.,TRBV25-1,.,TGTGCCAGCAGTTTACGGTTGGCTAGCTGGGACGAGCAGTACTTC,CASSLRLASWDEQYF
TRBJ1-2,.,TRBV30,.,TGTGCCTGGAGTGAGGAAAACCGCTATGGCTACACCTTC,CAWSEENRYGYTF
TRBJ1-6,.,TRBV7-6,.,TGTGCCAGCAGTCCATCGGGGTTCCTCCTCCACTTT,CASSPSGFLLHF
TRBJ2-2,.,TRBV4-3,.,TGCGCCAGCAGCCCCCGTCTCTCCGACTTCCTGAGGTCCGGGGAGCTGTTTTTT,CASSPRLSDFLRSGELFF
TRBJ2-7,few,TRBV9,.,TGTGCCAGCAGCGTAGATGGCTCCATACCCTACGAGCAGTACTTC,CASSVDGSIPYEQYF
TRBJ1-1,.,TRBV24-1,.,TGTGCCACCGGTGATCGGGCATCGGGTGAAGCTTTCTTT,CATGDRASGEAFF
TRBJ1-4,many,TRBV15,.,TGTGCCACCAGCAACCCTGGTTTAGGGAGAAATGAAAAACTGTTTTTT,CATSNPGLGRNEKLFF
TRBJ2-7,few,TRBV11-2,.,TGTGCCAGCAGCCAAGATCTACGGGAGACCTACGAGCAGTACTTC,CASSQDLRETYEQYF
TRBJ2-7,many,TRBV20-1,TRBD1,TGCAGTGCAGGGGACAGGGACCACGAGCAGTACTTC,CSAGDRDHEQYF
TRBJ1-5,.,TRBV2,.,TGTGCCAGCAGTTACTCGCGGGGGGCCGTCCCATCTATAGGCAATCAGCCCCAGCATTTT,CASSYSRGAVPSIGNQPQHF
TRBJ2-5,many,TRBV7-2,TRBD2,TGTGCCAGCAGCTCCCAGGGGAGGCCTAGCGGGGGGGAGACCCAGTACTTC,CASSSQGRPSGGETQYF
TRBJ2-7,once,TRBV30,.,TGTGCCTGGACTCGGTCAGTCTCCTACGAGCAGTACTTC,CAWTRSVSYEQYF
TRBJ1-5,few,TRBV5-5,TRBD1,TGTGCCAGCAGCGTATACAGGGGGCCGGGCAATCAGCCCCAGCATTTT,CASSVYRGPGNQPQHF